This T cell receptor beta chain was profiled in a study of lung T cells in sarcoidosis with Löfgren's syndrome (TCRdb year 2017). In terms of the full investigation: Sarcoidosis was characterized as a granulomatous, predominantly pulmonary disease marked by accumulation of CD4+ T cells in bronchoalveolar lavage fluid. The repertoire analyses concentrated on Lofgren's syndrome patients. Summary of the overall study and its limitations: In Lofgren's syndrome patients, relative to control subjects, TRAV12-1 and TRBV2 were reported to be the most expanded V gene segments. The study only suggested recognition of a sarcoidosis-associated antigen, and the antigen remained putative and unidentified. CDR3 motifs in TRAV12-1 and TRBV2 were reported to be shared across several Lofgren's syndrome patients, which suggests public CD4+ TCR repertoires. Analysis of alphabeta pairing showed that TRAV12-1 paired preferentially with TRBV2, and the TCRs formed by this pairing showed CDR3 homology.

Remarks on this clonotype: Its antigen is not yet known. With a much larger clone just one base away, this may be a read error.

CDR1 and CDR2, per the germline V gene, are SGHAT and FQNNGV. Counted from cysteine to phenylalanine, this CDR3 has 14 amino acids. Just CDR3 DNA is preserved here, 42 bases in frame from base 1. Sequenced on an Illumina MiSeq. TCRdb took the public reads, trimmed them with fastp at Q25, ran MiXCR for clone calling and kept in-frame beta chains. Identical CDR3 protein sequences are pooled into one entry, listed with their most common genes and DNA. The sample table lists just under 20,000 distinct CDR3 sequences, less than 25% of them with a count of one. Approximately 4% of the sample comes from the top ten.

The material sequenced was CD4+ T cells from PBMCs. Recombination connected TRBV11-2 to TRBJ2-2; too little of a D gene remains to name it. This sequence originates from a human donor with sarcoidosis (Löfgren's syndrome or another form), or a control subject (not recorded which). The CDR3 protein sequence reads: CVSSLSQVTGELFF. The bases read TGTGTCAGCAGCTTGTCGCAAGTCACCGGGGAGCTGTTTTTT.